The 24 T cell receptor beta chains reported below all come from one sample, sequenced in a study of CD8+CD57+ T cells in acquired aplastic anemia. The use of genomic DNA as template underpinned the TCR beta VDJ and CDR3 profiling. TCRdb called the reads again in MiXCR, with one record for every CDR3 protein. The repertoire holds about 140,000 distinct CDR3 sequences, with roughly two fifths as singletons. Material: sorted CD4+, CD8+, or CD8+CD57+ T cells (not recorded which) from PBMCs. The receptors were sampled from a human donor in good health, serving as a control.

This chain joins TRBV15 and TRBJ2-7; perhaps TRBD1 as D (6 bases). CDR3 length: 14 amino acids. Germline loops: CDR1 LNHNV, CDR2 YYDKDF (reference sequence). V lost 8 bases and J 1 base, leaving 15 bases between the germline ends. CDR3: CATARGPPSYEQYF. For the CDR3, the DNA is TGTGCCACCGCCAGGGGCCCGCCTTCCTACGAGCAGTACTTC.

The chain employs TRBV10-3 and TRBJ1-2; D call uncertain. This CDR3 is built from 13 residues. V lost 3 bases, J lost 5 bases, and 10 bases lay in between. Germline lookup yields CDR1 ENHRY and CDR2 SYGVKD. The CDR3 sequence: CAISDSNRYGYTF. The CDR3 region has the DNA TGTGCCATCAGTGACTCAAATCGGTATGGCTACACCTTC.

This clonotype came up a few times. The chain links TRBV27 to TRBJ2-1; 9 nucleotides match TRBD1. Trimming took 6 bases from V and 7 from J; bases not matched to a gene: 10. This CDR3 spans 15 amino acids. CDR1 and CDR2 (germline): MNHEY, SMNVEV (reference sequence). CDR3 amino acids: CASRSGQGWRNEQFF. In nucleotides, the CDR3 is TGTGCCAGCAGGTCGGGACAGGGTTGGAGAAATGAGCAGTTCTTC.

This clonotype appeared many times. The chain couples TRBV5-1 to TRBJ1-1; D might be TRBD1 (5 bases). This CDR3 contains 13 residues. V lost 0 bases to trimming and J lost 7 bases, with 10 bases between them. The germline V gene encodes CDR1 SGHRS and CDR2 YFSETQ. In nucleotides, the CDR3 is TGCGCCAGCAGCTTGGGGGGCTCCGGTGAAGCTTTCTTT. Translating it yields CASSLGGSGEAFF.

This chain joins TRBV10-1 and TRBJ2-6; D is ambiguous. The length of the CDR3 is 14 residues. CDR1 is WNHNN and CDR2 is SYGVQD in the germline V gene (reference sequence). The V gene lost 6 bases and the J gene lost 0 bases, with 6 bases spanning the gap. The CDR3 DNA sequence: TGCGCCAGCAGCTACAACTCTGGGGCCAACGTCCTGACTTTC. Amino acids: CASSYNSGANVLTF.

The genes are TRBV5-1 and TRBJ1-2, with 8 bases fitting TRBD1. This CDR3 comprises 17 residues. Trimming took 0 bases from V and 8 from J; bases not matched to a gene: 15. Germline loops: CDR1 SGHRS, CDR2 YFSETQ. In DNA, the CDR3 is TGCGCCAGCAGCTTGGATCCCGGGACAGGTCAAAGAGGGGGCTACACCTTC. As protein: CASSLDPGTGQRGGYTF.

The chain joins TRBV27 to TRBJ1-5, with D uncertain. V lost 2 bases, J lost 2 bases, and 7 bases lay in between. The germline gives CDR1 MNHEY, CDR2 SMNVEV (reference sequence). This CDR3 spans 14 amino acids. Written as DNA, the CDR3 is TGTGCCAGCAGTTTAGTACGGGGCAATCAGCCCCAGCATTTT. This codes for CASSLVRGNQPQHF.

This clonotype was seen repeatedly, ten times or more. J is TRBJ2-7 and V is TRBV2; D may be TRBD1 or TRBD2 (6 bases each). The V gene's germline CDR1 is SNHLY and CDR2 FYNNEI. This CDR3 comprises 15 residues. With 5 bases removed from V and 3 bases from J, the gap between germline ends came to 17 bases. CDR3 DNA: TGTGCCAGCAGTACACAGGGAGGCGGTAACTACGAGCAGTACTTC. This translates into CASSTQGGGNYEQYF.

Comments on this clonotype: This may be a read error: a much more frequent sequence differs by one nucleotide. The chain joins TRBV6-1 to TRBJ1-1, with unresolved D. The CDR3 is made up of 13 amino acids. CDR1 and CDR2 from the germline V gene are MNHNS and SASEGT. The CDR3 sequence is CASRPNMNAEAFF. DNA for the CDR3: TGTGCCAGCAGACCCAATATGAACGCTGAAGCTTTCTTT.

Many counts were recorded for this clonotype. The rearrangement links TRBV7-9 to TRBJ1-1; TRBD1 is a possible D gene (5 bases). In germline, CDR1 is SEHNR, CDR2 FQNEAQ (reference sequence). This CDR3 has 14 amino acids. The V end lost 4 bases, the J end lost 5 bases, and 14 bases lay between the germline ends. The CDR3 DNA is TGTGCCAGCAGCTCTCAGGGAATTTTGACTGAAGCTTTCTTT. Protein: CASSSQGILTEAFF.

The chain joins TRBV29-1 to TRBJ2-1; D could derive from TRBD1 or TRBD2 (5 bases each). Germline V CDR1 and CDR2: SQVTM, ANQGSEA. The CDR3 length is 12 residues. Trimming pared 4 bases from V and 10 bases from J, leaving 14 bases between. The CDR3 loop is CSVVHVGPEQFF. Written as DNA, the CDR3 is TGCAGCGTTGTCCACGTGGGACCCGAGCAGTTCTTC.

The rearrangement uses TRBV19 and TRBJ2-7; D gene ambiguous. CDR1 and CDR2 from the germline V gene are LNHDA and SQIVND (reference sequence). V was cut by 1 base and J by 0 bases, with 10 bases left in between. This CDR3 is 15 amino acids long. The CDR3: CASSIAGYPSYEQYF. The CDR3 DNA follows: TGTGCCAGTAGTATAGCTGGGTATCCCTCCTACGAGCAGTACTTC.

This chain joins TRBV7-2 and TRBJ2-7; D perhaps matches TRBD1 (6 bases). CDR1 and CDR2 (germline): SGHTA, FQGNSA. Trimming took 6 bases from V and 12 from J, leaving 30 bases between them. The CDR3 length is 16 residues. The DNA for the CDR3 is TGTGCCAGCAGTTACCATGGACAGCCCAATCCAGGGATTCGGTACTTC. Residues: CASSYHGQPNPGIRYF.

This clonotype was picked up many times. This chain connects TRBV6-1 to TRBJ1-6; 8 bases are shared with TRBD1. V was clipped by 4 bases and J by 7 bases; unmatched bases: 0. In germline, CDR1 is MNHNS, CDR2 SASEGT. The CDR3 is 13 amino acids. The CDR3: CASSGQGNSPLHF. The CDR3 bases are TGTGCCAGCAGTGGACAGGGGAATTCACCCCTCCACTTT.

The chain links TRBV7-2 to TRBJ1-2; perhaps TRBD1 as D (5 bases). This CDR3 spans 13 amino acids. Germline CDR1 reads SGHTA; CDR2 reads FQGNSA. Trimming took 4 bases from V and 4 from J, leaving 10 bases between them. In DNA, the CDR3 is TGTGCCAGCAGCTCGGAGACAGTCTATGGCTACACCTTC. This sequence encodes CASSSETVYGYTF.

In its sample, this clonotype was seen many times. V gene TRBV15 combines with J gene TRBJ2-7; D may match TRBD1 or TRBD2 (5 bases each). The ends were cut back, 5 bases at V and 1 base at J, with 18 bases in the middle. This CDR3 spans 16 amino acids. CDR1 LNHNV and CDR2 YYDKDF come from the germline V gene (reference sequence). This CDR3 reads CATSRLRWGNSYEQYF. CDR3 bases: TGTGCCACCAGCCGTCTACGTTGGGGGAATTCCTACGAGCAGTACTTC.

The gene calls are TRBV19 and TRBJ2-5; D possibly corresponds to TRBD2 (6 bases). Germline assignment: CDR1 LNHDA and CDR2 SQIVND (reference sequence). This CDR3 region has 15 residues. Trimming stripped 5 bases from V and 5 bases from J, with 18 bases between. The CDR3 here is CASSPPAGSGETQYF. Here the CDR3 DNA reads TGTGCCAGTAGTCCGCCCGCGGGGTCGGGGGAGACCCAGTACTTC.

The table lists this clonotype with many counts. The chain joins TRBV11-3 to TRBJ2-1, with D unclear. Germline CDR1 and CDR2: SGHNT and YENEEA. The V and J ends lost 3 bases and 1 base respectively, with 10 bases between them. CDR3 length equals 15 residues. The CDR3 region has the DNA TGTGCCAGCAGCTTGGGTGGCAGGTCCTACAATGAGCAGTTCTTC. This codes for CASSLGGRSYNEQFF.

This clonotype has ten or more counts. The chain recombines TRBV19 with TRBJ2-7, with TRBD2 matching 7 bases. V lost 8 bases to trimming and J lost 0 bases; unmatched junction nucleotides: 7. CDR1 is LNHDA, CDR2 SQIVND, per germline (reference sequence). The CDR3 consists of 14 residues. CDR3 sequence: CASGRAGISYEQYF. The CDR3 DNA reads as TGTGCCAGTGGGAGGGCAGGGATCTCCTACGAGCAGTACTTC.

This chain connects TRBV15 to TRBJ2-1, with 8 nucleotides matching TRBD2. The trim removed 0 bases at V and 15 bases at J, leaving 4 bases unmatched. Germline V gene data show CDR1 as LNHNV and CDR2 as YYDKDF (reference sequence). The CDR3 length is 12 residues. This CDR3 is CATSRDSGVMFF. CDR3 coding DNA: TGTGCCACCAGCAGAGATAGCGGGGTCATGTTCTTC.

This clonotype was recorded at least ten times. The CDR3 is CSAPGGGETQYF. CDR3 bases: TGCAGTGCTCCCGGGGGAGGAGAGACCCAGTACTTC. This chain joins TRBV20-1 and TRBJ2-5, with a possible D match to TRBD2 (6 bases). CDR1 and CDR2 (germline): DFQATT, SNEGSKA (reference sequence). V was cut by 5 bases and J by 4 bases, with 11 bases left in between. The CDR3 has 12 amino acids.

This clonotype was seen a few times. V gene TRBV5-6 combines with J gene TRBJ2-7; 13 nucleotides align to TRBD2. The length of the CDR3 is 16 residues. Germline V gene lookup returns CDR1 SGHDT and CDR2 YYEEEE. V gave up 3 bases and J gave up 5 bases; unmatched junction bases: 8. CDR3: CASSWGPGTSGNEQYF. The CDR3 DNA is TGTGCCAGCAGCTGGGGGCCCGGGACTAGCGGGAACGAGCAGTACTTC.

This chain joins TRBV12-3 or TRBV12-4 and TRBJ2-2; 8 bases fit TRBD2. V lost 7 bases to trimming and J lost 2 bases; unmatched junction nucleotides: 12. The length of the CDR3 is 17 residues. The DNA of the CDR3 is TGTGCCAGCAACCGGGGACCGGGACTAGGAAACACCGGGGAGCTGTTTTTT. Amino acid sequence: CASNRGPGLGNTGELFF.

The chain has TRBV9 and TRBJ2-1, with TRBD2 identical over 9 bases. The CDR3 covers 16 residues. Germline lookup yields CDR1 SGDLS and CDR2 YYNGEE. With 5 bases clipped from V and 2 bases from J, the junction kept 8 bases outside the gene matches. CDR3 in DNA: TGTGCCAGCAGTGCTAAGACTAGCGGAACCTACAATGAGCAGTTCTTC. Translated: CASSAKTSGTYNEQFF.